This record covers a single TCR beta chain. The antigen is not known. The PCR was carried out with 60 Vbeta primers and 13 Jbeta primers. Sequenced by immunoSEQ multiplex PCR; TCRdb stores in-frame clones only, minus some. The sample has some 110,000 clones, 65% to 90% seen once. This CDR3 has 14 residues. The germline gives CDR1 SGHRS, CDR2 YFSETQ. The V and J ends lost 4 bases and 0 bases respectively, with 10 bases between them. This entry is derived from a study of cytomegalovirus exposure and HLA in healthy donors. About the research overall: As an earlier analysis found, about 190 million T cells yielded about 120 million unique TCR beta sequences. Study-level results: Cytomegalovirus association was assigned to under 200 TCR beta chains. TCR beta chains associated with HLA were, in a later analysis, more clonally expanded than equally common others. An observed cluster of highly shared sequence variants was recorded as a likely sequencing artifact.

The chain links TRBV5-1 to TRBJ1-1; D might be TRBD1 (6 bases). The sequenced material came from PBMCs. This TCR was recovered from a woman aged 25 to 39 in good health and CMV-seronegative. The DNA for the CDR3 is TGCGCCAGCAGCAAGGGGGTTCTGAACACTGAAGCTTTCTTT. It specifies CASSKGVLNTEAFF.